Listed here are 32 T cell receptor beta chains from one sample, sequenced in a study of blood T cell repertoires in COVID-19. Profiled with immunoSEQ multiplex PCR; TCRdb holds only in-frame clones, not every one. The profile shows 150,000 or so clones, 75% to 80% of them singletons. The sample was peripheral blood. The receptors come from a man aged 80 or over with acute or convalescent COVID-19.

This chain joins TRBV5-1 and TRBJ2-1; D unclear. Germline CDR1 SGHRS, CDR2 YFSETQ. The CDR3 loop spans 16 amino acids. Trimming took off 4 bases at V and 0 bases at J, with 14 bases between the two ends. CDR3 protein: CASSPTQALSYNEQFF. CDR3 DNA sequence: TGCGCCAGCAGCCCAACTCAGGCGCTCTCCTACAATGAGCAGTTCTTC.

This chain uses TRBV7-9 with TRBJ1-2; D is unresolved. Looked up from germline, CDR1 is SEHNR and CDR2 is FQNEAQ (reference sequence). The V end was cut by 3 bases, the J end by 5 bases, with 13 bases between. This CDR3 has 14 amino acids. The CDR3 nucleotides read TGTGCCAGCAGCTTCGGGAGGGAAGGGTATGGCTACACCTTC. This sequence encodes CASSFGREGYGYTF.

A few counts support this clone. The V gene is TRBV27, the J gene TRBJ1-2, with 7 nucleotides matching TRBD1. The V segment lost 6 bases and the J segment 4 bases; nucleotides outside the gene matches: 5. In germline, CDR1 is MNHEY, CDR2 SMNVEV (reference sequence). CDR3 length equals 13 residues. CDR3: CASRGTATYGYTF. DNA for the CDR3: TGTGCCAGCAGGGGGACAGCAACCTATGGCTACACCTTC.

The chain recombines TRBV6-6 with TRBJ2-7, with 11 bases aligning to TRBD1. CDR1 is MNHNY and CDR2 is SVGAGI in the germline V gene (reference sequence). This CDR3 is built from 14 residues. The ends lost 7 bases at V and 0 bases at J; junction bases unmatched: 2. The CDR3 spells CASKGTGGSYEQYF. CDR3 in DNA: TGTGCCAGCAAGGGGACAGGGGGCTCCTACGAGCAGTACTTC.

V usage is TRBV6-6 and J usage is TRBJ2-1; 13 bases fit TRBD2. This CDR3 region has 16 residues. CDR1 and CDR2 from the germline V gene are MNHNY and SVGAGI (reference sequence). V lost 5 bases and J lost 5; bases outside the gene matches: 6. The chain's CDR3 is CASSTPTSGGNNEQFF. The CDR3, as DNA: TGTGCCAGCAGTACCCCGACTAGCGGGGGGAACAATGAGCAGTTCTTC.

This clone is a singleton in its sample. The chain carries TRBV7-9 and TRBJ2-2; 8 bases fit TRBD2. CDR3 length equals 17 residues. The trim removed 5 bases at V and 5 bases at J, leaving 13 bases unmatched. Germline values: CDR1 SEHNR, CDR2 FQNEAQ (reference sequence). CDR3 protein: CASSAPGLVVRTGELFF. CDR3 DNA: TGTGCCAGCAGCGCCCCGGGACTAGTAGTTAGGACCGGGGAGCTGTTTTTT.

This clone showed up just once. This CDR3 reads CASSGDRAGPQHF. Here the CDR3 DNA reads TGTGCCAGCAGTGGCGACAGGGCCGGGCCCCAGCATTTT. The genes are TRBV6-4 and TRBJ1-5, with TRBD1 identical over 7 bases. Germline V gene lookup returns CDR1 MRHNA and CDR2 SNTAGT. The ends lost 4 bases at V and 9 bases at J; junction bases unmatched: 6. There are 13 residues in the CDR3.

This clone was seen a few times. The chain combines TRBV6-2 or TRBV6-3 with TRBJ1-1, with TRBD1 as a possible D gene (5 bases). Per germline, CDR1 MNHEY and CDR2 SVGEGT. The V end lost 4 bases, the J end lost 6 bases, and 9 bases lay between the germline ends. CDR3 size: 12 residues. This chain's CDR3 is CASSSTVSEAFF. The CDR3 DNA reads as TGTGCCAGCAGTTCGACAGTGTCTGAAGCTTTCTTT.

The chain employs TRBV5-8 and TRBJ2-4, with 9 bases lining up with TRBD1. The CDR3 loop spans 15 amino acids. V was pared by 1 base and J by 4 bases, with 3 bases of the junction left unmatched. The germline gives CDR1 SGHTS, CDR2 YDEGEE. The CDR3 loop is CASSLTGTGKNIQYF. DNA for the CDR3: TGTGCCAGCAGCTTGACTGGGACAGGGAAAAACATTCAGTACTTC.

This clone was counted once. Different DNA sequences within this sample yield the same CDR3. The chain links TRBV5-1 to TRBJ2-5, with TRBD2 matching 9 bases. V shed 0 bases, J shed 5 bases, and the junction held 5 bases outside the gene matches. The CDR3 length is 15 residues. CDR1 and CDR2 from the germline V gene are SGHRS and YFSETQ. The CDR3 nucleotides are TGCGCCAGCAGCTTGGGGCTAGCGGGGACTGAGACCCAGTACTTC. Protein: CASSLGLAGTETQYF. Full variable domain (remainder filled in from reference TRBV5-1 and TRBJ2-5): KAGVTQTPRYLIKTRGQQVTLSCSPISGHRSVSWYQQTPGQGLQFLFEYFSETQRNKGNFPGRFSGRQFSNSRSEMNVSTLELGDSALYLCASSLGLAGTETQYFGPGTRLLVL.

The genes are TRBV5-1 and TRBJ1-4; TRBD1 matches 7 bases. With V trimmed by 6 bases and J by 0 bases, 5 bases remained unmatched. The CDR3 covers 15 residues. Germline CDR1 and CDR2: SGHRS and YFSETQ. The CDR3 loop reads CASTFQGATNEKLFF. The CDR3 DNA follows: TGCGCCAGCACCTTCCAGGGGGCAACTAATGAAAAACTGTTTTTT.

This clone was counted once. The V gene is TRBV5-1, the J gene TRBJ1-1, with 8 bases fitting TRBD1. V trimming: 2 bases; J trimming: 3 bases; junction bases outside the gene matches: 9. There are 16 residues in the CDR3. Germline values: CDR1 SGHRS, CDR2 YFSETQ. This CDR3 is CASSFGQGVLDTEAFF. In DNA form, the CDR3 reads TGCGCCAGCAGCTTTGGACAGGGCGTCTTGGACACTGAAGCTTTCTTT.

This clone was detected only a few times. The J gene is TRBJ1-2, the V gene TRBV5-8, with D maybe TRBD1 (6 bases). Germline CDR1 reads SGHTS; CDR2 reads YDEGEE. The CDR3 spans 16 residues. Trimming cost V 3 bases and J 0 bases, with 15 bases left between them. The CDR3 bases are TGTGCCAGCAGCTCGGGACGACAGGTAGCTAACTATGGCTACACCTTC. This gives the protein CASSSGRQVANYGYTF.

The V and J genes are TRBV19 and TRBJ1-2; D call uncertain. The V end was cut by 2 bases, the J end by 1 base, with 5 bases between. The CDR3 covers 13 residues. The germline CDR1 and CDR2 sequences are LNHDA and SQIVND (reference sequence). The chain's CDR3 is CASSIQVNYGYTF. The CDR3 bases are TGTGCCAGTAGTATACAGGTTAACTATGGCTACACCTTC.

The V and J genes are TRBV15 and TRBJ2-3, with D hard to call. The CDR3 has 13 amino acids. The germline V gene has CDR1 LNHNV and CDR2 YYDKDF (reference sequence). V lost 5 bases and J 5 bases, leaving 11 bases between the germline ends. The CDR3 sequence: CATSSTLRDTQYF. The CDR3 coding sequence is TGTGCCACCAGCTCAACCTTGAGAGATACGCAGTATTTT. Looking up the rest from reference TRBV15 and TRBJ2-3 gives the full variable domain: DAMVIQNPRYQVTQFGKPVTLSCSQTLNHNVMYWYQQKSSQAPKLLFHYYDKDFNNEADTPDNFQSRRPNTSFCFLDIRSPGLGDTAMYLCATSSTLRDTQYFGPGTRLTVL.

In this sample, this clone turned up once. The chain couples TRBV28 to TRBJ2-7; D is possibly TRBD1 (5 bases). V dropped 4 bases and J dropped 3 bases, with 13 bases sitting between them. The CDR3 totals 14 residues. Germline CDR1 and CDR2: MDHEN and SYDVKM. This chain's CDR3 is CASSSPGHNYEQYV. The CDR3 nucleotides read TGTGCCAGCAGTTCTCCTGGACACAACTACGAGCAGTACGTC.

The chain is built from TRBV4-1 and TRBJ2-2; D is undetermined. With 0 bases removed from V and 5 bases from J, the gap between germline ends came to 7 bases. CDR1 and CDR2 (germline): MGHRA, YSYEKL. CDR3 length equals 14 residues. In DNA form, the CDR3 reads TGCGCCAGCAGCCAAGATCGGCGGACCGGGGAGCTGTTTTTT. Translating it yields CASSQDRRTGELFF.

In DNA form, the CDR3 reads TGTGCCAGCAGCTTCTCCGGGACAGGCACAGATACGCAGTATTTT. It yields the protein CASSFSGTGTDTQYF. The chain combines TRBV5-6 with TRBJ2-3; 7 positions match TRBD1. Trimming cost V 2 bases and J 1 base; bases outside gene matches: 4. The CDR3 runs to 15 residues. Germline lookup yields CDR1 SGHDT and CDR2 YYEEEE.

The chain is built from TRBV28 and TRBJ1-3; D is ambiguous. This CDR3 spans 13 amino acids. Trimming removed 9 bases from V and 3 bases from J, with 12 bases in between. CDR1 and CDR2 (germline): MDHEN, SYDVKM. The CDR3 loop reads CASRVNLGNTIYF. Here the CDR3 DNA reads TGTGCCAGTCGAGTCAATCTTGGAAACACCATATATTTT.

This clone appeared a few times. The chain joins TRBV11-3 to TRBJ2-7, with 9 bases lining up with TRBD1. V lost 5 bases to trimming and J lost 4 bases; unmatched junction nucleotides: 6. The germline V gene encodes CDR1 SGHNT and CDR2 YENEEA. This CDR3 region has 14 residues. This chain's CDR3 is CASSPGTGTYEQYF. DNA for the CDR3: TGTGCCAGCAGCCCCGGGACAGGGACGTACGAGCAGTACTTC.

This sequence joins TRBV2 and TRBJ2-5; D remains unclear. Germline values: CDR1 SNHLY, CDR2 FYNNEI. Deletions cut 6 bases from V and 5 bases from J, with 19 bases between. The length of the CDR3 is 15 residues. DNA for the CDR3: TGTGCCAGCAGGTTCGCGGCCACTCCCCGGGAGACCCAGTACTTC. Protein product: CASRFAATPRETQYF.

This chain links TRBV7-8 with TRBJ1-5, with 8 bases matching TRBD1. The CDR3 totals 15 residues. Germline CDR1 and CDR2: SGHVS and FQNEAQ. The junction had 11 bases not matched to a gene; V was cut back by 5 bases and J by 8 bases. The CDR3 sequence: CASSIGQGRLEPQHF. The DNA of the CDR3 is TGTGCCAGCAGCATCGGACAGGGTCGATTGGAGCCCCAGCATTTT.

V and J are TRBV7-2 and TRBJ2-3; perhaps TRBD2 as D (6 bases). Trimming removed 5 bases from V and 3 bases from J, with 18 bases in between. This CDR3 is built from 16 residues. From germline, CDR1 is SGHTA and CDR2 FQGNSA. CDR3 DNA: TGTGCCAGCAGCCCGGGACTTTCCGGTCGGACAGATACGCAGTATTTT. This gives the protein CASSPGLSGRTDTQYF.

This chain links TRBV5-1 with TRBJ1-1, with TRBD1 matching over 11 bases. V dropped 8 bases and J dropped 4; count of bases not matched to a gene: 4. CDR3 length equals 13 residues. Germline CDR1 reads SGHRS; CDR2 reads YFSETQ. The CDR3: CASKGQGGTEAFF. In DNA form, the CDR3 reads TGCGCCAGTAAGGGACAGGGGGGCACTGAAGCTTTCTTT.

The rearrangement links TRBV18 to TRBJ2-3; tentative D call: TRBD1 (6 bases). The CDR3 contains 14 residues. The V and J ends lost 0 bases and 6 bases respectively, with 10 bases between them. The germline gives CDR1 KGHSH, CDR2 LQKENI. This CDR3 reads CASSPPNRVDTQYF. The CDR3 DNA reads TGTGCCAGCTCACCACCGAACAGGGTGGATACGCAGTATTTT.

This clone was detected once. V is TRBV2 and J is TRBJ1-4, with TRBD1 matching 11 bases. Trimming cost V 6 bases and J 7 bases; bases outside gene matches: 4. The germline V gene has CDR1 SNHLY and CDR2 FYNNEI. This CDR3 contains 14 residues. The CDR3 region is CASRPGQGGEKLFF. CDR3 DNA sequence: TGTGCCAGCAGGCCGGGACAGGGGGGTGAAAAACTGTTTTTT.

The gene calls are TRBV4-1 and TRBJ2-2; the match to TRBD2 covers 13 bases. The CDR3 extends over 16 amino acids. J lost 2 bases, V lost 4 bases, and 1 base had no gene match. Germline CDR1 and CDR2: MGHRA and YSYEKL. For the CDR3, the DNA is TGCGCCAGCAGCCGACTAGCGGGGGGAAACACCGGGGAGCTGTTTTTT. Its translation is CASSRLAGGNTGELFF.

This clone showed up just once. V and J are TRBV28 and TRBJ2-5, with 9 bases matching TRBD1. V lost 5 bases and J lost 5; bases outside the gene matches: 6. CDR3 length: 14 amino acids. Per the germline V gene, CDR1 is MDHEN and CDR2 is SYDVKM. CDR3 bases: TGTGCCAGCAGTGGACAGGGGTTGGGTGAGACCCAGTACTTC. Translated, it gives CASSGQGLGETQYF.

This chain joins TRBV10-3 and TRBJ1-1; tentatively, D is TRBD1 (6 bases). This CDR3 is built from 17 residues. The ends were cut back, 2 bases at V and 7 bases at J, with 23 bases in the middle. The V gene's germline CDR1 is ENHRY and CDR2 SYGVKD. Here the CDR3 reads CAISELGASASPYEAFF. As DNA, the CDR3 is TGTGCCATCAGTGAGCTGGGGGCCAGCGCCTCTCCTTATGAAGCTTTCTTT.

This chain uses TRBV12-5 with TRBJ2-6; 9 bases are a match to TRBD1. V shed 7 bases and J 4 bases; nucleotides not matched to a gene: 17. Looked up from germline, CDR1 is LGHNT and CDR2 is FRNRAP. The CDR3 runs 19 residues. CDR3 loop: CASALTGTGSVEGANVLTF. The CDR3 nucleotides are TGTGCTAGTGCCCTAACCGGGACAGGGTCGGTGGAGGGGGCCAACGTCCTGACTTTC.

The rearrangement uses TRBV5-1 and TRBJ2-2; 8 bases are a match to TRBD1. The CDR3 sequence is 15 residues long. Germline loops: CDR1 SGHRS, CDR2 YFSETQ. V dropped 3 bases and J dropped 1; count of bases not matched to a gene: 2. The CDR3 DNA reads as TGCGCCAGCAGCTGGGGACAGGAGAACACCGGGGAGCTGTTTTTT. Its protein product is CASSWGQENTGELFF. The variable domain in full, with the rest retrieved from reference TRBV5-1 and TRBJ2-2, is KAGVTQTPRYLIKTRGQQVTLSCSPISGHRSVSWYQQTPGQGLQFLFEYFSETQRNKGNFPGRFSGRQFSNSRSEMNVSTLELGDSALYLCASSWGQENTGELFFGEGSRLTVL.

The chain employs TRBV18 and TRBJ2-7, with TRBD2 as a possible D gene (6 bases). Germline V CDR1 and CDR2: KGHSH, LQKENI. V lost 5 bases and J 3 bases, leaving 11 bases between the germline ends. The CDR3 covers 13 residues. The CDR3 loop reads CASSTGADYEQYV. The CDR3 DNA reads TGTGCCAGCTCAACGGGAGCGGACTACGAGCAGTACGTC.